One and the same sample provided the 31 T cell receptor beta chains below, sequenced in a study of T cells in Graves' hyperthyroidism and ophthalmopathy. Researchers took RNA transcripts and amplified the TCR beta CDR3 regions from them. A set of HTBI primers served as the primers for a first-round RT-PCR of the TCR CDR3. TCRdb independently ran MiXCR on the multiplex PCR reads; one entry per CDR3 protein. The data hold a few hundred thousand distinct CDR3 sequences, with 46% observed a single time. The sample was peripheral blood or thyroid tissue (not recorded which). The source is an adult woman with Graves' disease, either hyperthyroidism or ophthalmopathy (not recorded which).

The J gene is TRBJ1-2, the V gene TRBV5-1; D not certain. V was clipped by 1 base and J by 9 bases, with 10 bases between them. CDR1 SGHRS and CDR2 YFSETQ come from the germline V gene. The CDR3 has 12 amino acids. The CDR3 DNA follows: TGCGCCAGCAGCTTGTCGGCTGCTAGCTACACCTTC. It specifies CASSLSAASYTF. Full variable domain (remainder filled in from reference TRBV5-1 and TRBJ1-2): KAGVTQTPRYLIKTRGQQVTLSCSPISGHRSVSWYQQTPGQGLQFLFEYFSETQRNKGNFPGRFSGRQFSNSRSEMNVSTLELGDSALYLCASSLSAASYTFGSGTRLTVV.

CDR3 protein: CASSPLAGHETQYF. The DNA of the CDR3 is TGTGCCAGCAGTCCCCTAGCGGGACACGAGACCCAGTACTTC. The J gene is TRBJ2-5, the V gene TRBV12-3 or TRBV12-4; 9 bases agree with TRBD2. V was clipped by 5 bases and J by 5 bases; unmatched bases: 6. This CDR3 is 14 amino acids long.

V and J are TRBV29-1 and TRBJ2-5, with 13 nucleotides matching TRBD2. The CDR3 is 15 residues long. Trimming removed 1 base from V and 2 bases from J; junction bases left unmatched: 1. Germline V lookup: CDR1 SQVTM, CDR2 ANQGSEA. The CDR3, as DNA: TGCAGCGTTGAAGGGGGACTAGCGGGGCAAGAGACCCAGTACTTC. Its protein is CSVEGGLAGQETQYF.

This clonotype showed up many times. The chain is built from TRBV7-9 and TRBJ2-7; 8 bases are a match to TRBD1. The trim removed 5 bases at V and 3 bases at J, leaving 9 bases unmatched. Germline values: CDR1 SEHNR, CDR2 FQNEAQ (reference sequence). This CDR3 has 15 amino acids. In DNA, the CDR3 is TGTGCCAGCAGCACTGGACAGGGAATCGTCTACGAGCAGTACTTC. As protein: CASSTGQGIVYEQYF.

This clonotype was seen ten or more times. The chain combines TRBV28 with TRBJ1-2; D gene uncertain. Germline V gives CDR1 MDHEN, CDR2 SYDVKM. CDR3 length: 12 amino acids. V was pared by 2 bases and J by 2 bases, with 3 bases between. The CDR3 protein is CASSLPNYGYTF. CDR3 DNA sequence: TGTGCCAGCAGTTTACCCAACTATGGCTACACCTTC.

In this sample, this clonotype turned up many times. V is TRBV6-6 and J is TRBJ2-2, with D tentatively TRBD2 (5 bases). This CDR3 contains 12 residues. The V end lost 6 bases, the J end lost 7 bases, and 9 bases lay between the germline ends. From germline, CDR1 is MNHNY and CDR2 SVGAGI (reference sequence). CDR3 amino acids: CASRPEGGELFF. The DNA for the CDR3 is TGTGCCAGCAGACCAGAGGGCGGGGAGCTGTTTTTT.

As to this clonotype: One junction end does not reproduce the germline sequence, and a read error may be involved. Here the CDR3 DNA reads TGCAGCGTTGTTTCTGGGATCACTGAAGCCTCCTTT. Protein product: CSVVSGITEASF. The chain combines TRBV29-1 with TRBJ1-1; D is uncertain. This CDR3 is 12 amino acids long. Germline V gives CDR1 SQVTM, CDR2 ANQGSEA.

The genes are TRBV10-2 and TRBJ2-3, with unresolved D. The CDR3 consists of 11 residues. V lost 3 bases, J lost 10 bases, and 8 bases lay in between. The germline gives CDR1 WSHSY, CDR2 SAAADI. The CDR3 DNA reads TGCGCCAGCAGTGACGGAAAACCGCAGTATTTT. As protein: CASSDGKPQYF.

A remark on this clonotype: A much bigger clone sits one base away, suggesting this may be a read error. J is TRBJ1-3 and V is TRBV7-2; D uncertain. The length of the CDR3 is 13 residues. CDR1 is SGHTA and CDR2 is FQGNSA in the germline V gene. The CDR3, as DNA: TGTGTAAGTGGGAGCTCATCTGGAAACACCATATATTTT. It codes for CVSGSSSGNTIYF.

This chain uses TRBV7-8 with TRBJ1-3; D may be TRBD1 (5 bases). The V end was cut by 4 bases, the J end by 8 bases, with 18 bases between. The CDR3 totals 15 residues. Germline V CDR1 and CDR2: SGHVS, FQNEAQ. The CDR3 DNA reads as TGTGCCAGCAGCTCCGGGGCAAACTATGGCTACACCATATATTTT. Its protein product is CASSSGANYGYTIYF.

The table lists this clonotype with a count of one. A clone one base away is much larger, so this may be a read error. V usage is TRBV4-1 and J usage is TRBJ1-1; 7 bases align to TRBD1. The CDR3 totals 15 residues. Per the germline V gene, CDR1 is MGHRA and CDR2 is YSYEKL. CDR3 nucleotide sequence: TGCGCCAGCAGCCAAGAACAGGGGCTTAGGACTGGAGCTTTCTTT. Its translation: CASSQEQGLRTGAFF.

V usage is TRBV10-3 and J usage is TRBJ2-7; 8 nucleotides align to TRBD2. The germline V gene has CDR1 ENHRY and CDR2 SYGVKD. Trimming took 10 bases from V and 3 from J; bases not matched to a gene: 14. This CDR3 spans 15 amino acids. In nucleotides, the CDR3 is TGTGCCAGCAGCTACGCCGGGGGGGCGAGCTACGAGCAGTACTTC. Translated, it gives CASSYAGGASYEQYF.

This clonotype was seen ten or more times. V usage is TRBV27 and J usage is TRBJ1-6; D not resolved. CDR1 MNHEY and CDR2 SMNVEV come from the germline V gene (reference sequence). The CDR3 loop spans 12 amino acids. The V and J ends lost 6 bases and 9 bases respectively, with 9 bases between them. In DNA form, the CDR3 reads TGTGCCAGCAGAGGTCGCGGTTCACCCCTCCACTTT. Translated: CASRGRGSPLHF.

The chain joins TRBV4-1 to TRBJ1-2, with D maybe TRBD1 (5 bases). CDR3 length: 13 residues. Germline V gene lookup returns CDR1 MGHRA and CDR2 YSYEKL. Trimming pared 3 bases from V and 12 bases from J, leaving 17 bases between. The CDR3 DNA follows: TGCGCCAGCAGCCAGGGACGGCACTCTGGAAACACCTTC. It yields the protein CASSQGRHSGNTF.

This clonotype showed up just a few times. This chain connects TRBV10-2 to TRBJ2-6, with a tentative D call TRBD1 (6 bases). The CDR3 contains 16 residues. V gave up 4 bases and J gave up 3 bases, with 13 bases separating them. Germline lookup yields CDR1 WSHSY and CDR2 SAAADI. In DNA, the CDR3 is TGCGCCAGCAGTGGTAGGGGGTCAGGTGGGGCCAACGTCCTGACTTTC. It encodes CASSGRGSGGANVLTF.

The chain is built from TRBV2 and TRBJ1-1; unclear D gene. The germline V gene encodes CDR1 SNHLY and CDR2 FYNNEI. The V end was cut by 3 bases, the J end by 7 bases, with 9 bases between. The CDR3 has 12 amino acids. CDR3 amino acids: CASSEVSHEAFF. The CDR3 DNA follows: TGTGCCAGCAGTGAGGTCAGCCATGAAGCTTTCTTT.

This chain links TRBV29-1 with TRBJ2-7; D is perhaps TRBD2 (5 bases). Germline V gene sequence: CDR1 SQVTM, CDR2 ANQGSEA. Trimming removed 8 bases from V and 7 bases from J, with 12 bases in between. The CDR3 runs 10 residues. CDR3 nucleotides: TGCAGCTTCCCGTCGGGGGAGCAGTACTTC. It specifies CSFPSGEQYF.

The J gene is TRBJ1-2, the V gene TRBV2; 8 bases are shared with TRBD1. V lost 5 bases to trimming and J lost 7 bases; unmatched junction nucleotides: 6. The germline CDR1 and CDR2 sequences are SNHLY and FYNNEI. The CDR3 runs to 13 residues. The CDR3 reads CASSSTGGGGYTF. Written as DNA, the CDR3 is TGTGCCAGCAGTTCAACAGGGGGTGGTGGCTACACCTTC.

V and J are TRBV19 and TRBJ1-1; D gene uncertain. Per the germline V gene, CDR1 is LNHDA and CDR2 is SQIVND (reference sequence). This CDR3 is 15 amino acids long. Trimming pared 6 bases from V and 1 base from J, leaving 15 bases between. CDR3 DNA: TGTGCCAGTAGGTTGGATGCGGGCACGAACACTGAAGCTTTCTTT. Amino acids: CASRLDAGTNTEAFF.

The chain carries TRBV29-1 and TRBJ1-2; D is possibly TRBD1 (5 bases). Germline CDR1 is SQVTM and CDR2 is ANQGSEA. The germline V and J ends were trimmed by 8 bases and 4 bases, with 17 bases remaining between them. This CDR3 has 13 amino acids. This chain's CDR3 is CSSYGAGGYGYTF. The CDR3 nucleotides are TGCAGCAGTTACGGGGCTGGGGGCTATGGCTACACCTTC.

This clonotype was found many times. This chain uses TRBV6-6 with TRBJ2-1; TRBD1 aligns across 7 bases. With 5 bases clipped from V and 1 base from J, the junction kept 2 bases outside the gene matches. The germline V gene encodes CDR1 MNHNY and CDR2 SVGAGI (reference sequence). This CDR3 has 14 residues. The CDR3, as DNA: TGTGCCAGCAGTCCAGGGGGTTCCTACAATGAGCAGTTCTTC. The encoded protein is CASSPGGSYNEQFF.

V is TRBV10-3 and J is TRBJ2-5; D is perhaps TRBD1 (5 bases). The CDR3 length is 16 residues. Per the germline V gene, CDR1 is ENHRY and CDR2 is SYGVKD. V lost 3 bases and J lost 1, with 15 bases in between. CDR3 DNA sequence: TGTGCCATCAGTGAAGGGCAGGGAACTCTCCAAGAGACCCAGTACTTC. Translation: CAISEGQGTLQETQYF.

This clonotype has more than one count but fewer than ten. The chain has TRBV15 and TRBJ2-5, with D possibly being TRBD1 (5 bases). Trimming stripped 8 bases from V and 5 bases from J, with 21 bases between. CDR1 LNHNV and CDR2 YYDKDF come from the germline V gene (reference sequence). The CDR3 is 15 residues long. The CDR3 DNA reads TGTGCCACCGCGGTTGGACACCAGGCTTGGGAGACCCAGTACTTC. Its translation: CATAVGHQAWETQYF.

Many counts were recorded for this clonotype. This chain uses TRBV19 with TRBJ1-1; D uncertain. Deletions cut 7 bases from V and 4 bases from J, with 16 bases between. This CDR3 has 14 amino acids. CDR1 and CDR2 from the germline V gene are LNHDA and SQIVND (reference sequence). The CDR3 sequence is CASTAPGRSTEAFF. The CDR3 DNA reads as TGTGCCAGTACCGCCCCAGGCAGAAGCACTGAAGCTTTCTTT.

There are a few counts of this clonotype. The V call is TRBV6-1, the J call TRBJ2-7; tentatively, D is TRBD2 (6 bases). The CDR3 spans 14 residues. Between the trimmed V and J ends, which lost 0 bases and 4 bases, there was a span of 10 bases. CDR1 and CDR2 from the germline V gene are MNHNS and SASEGT. The CDR3 DNA reads TGTGCCAGCAGTGAAGCGGGAGGCGGGTACGAGCAGTACTTC. Translating gives CASSEAGGGYEQYF.

This chain joins TRBV20-1 and TRBJ1-2; perhaps TRBD1 as D (6 bases). The V gene lost 1 base and the J gene lost 4 bases, with 16 bases spanning the gap. Per the germline V gene, CDR1 is DFQATT and CDR2 is SNEGSKA (reference sequence). This CDR3 contains 15 residues. As DNA, the CDR3 is TGCAGTGCTAGAGGGAGATGGGGGCGAGGCTATGGCTACACCTTC. Amino acid sequence: CSARGRWGRGYGYTF.

The rearrangement joins TRBV20-1 to TRBJ2-2; D ambiguous. Trimming took 7 bases from V and 8 from J, leaving 5 bases between them. This CDR3 has 9 amino acids. Germline-derived CDR1 and CDR2 are DFQATT and SNEGSKA (reference sequence). CDR3 bases: TGCAGTGGCCTTGGGGAGCTGTTTTTT. It codes for CSGLGELFF.

This clonotype was counted a few times. The chain couples TRBV29-1 to TRBJ1-4; D not certain. The germline CDR1 and CDR2 sequences are SQVTM and ANQGSEA. The ends were cut back, 2 bases at V and 7 bases at J, with 8 bases in the middle. The CDR3 runs 12 residues. CDR3 nucleotides: TGCAGCGTTGAAAGGGAGGGTGAAAAACTGTTTTTT. Its translation is CSVEREGEKLFF.

This clonotype was found a few times. A much larger clone lies one base from this, so it may be a read error. This chain links TRBV7-3 with TRBJ2-5, with D perhaps TRBD1 (6 bases). Deletions cut 2 bases from V and 7 bases from J, with 14 bases between. Per the germline V gene, CDR1 is SGHTA and CDR2 is FQGTGA. The CDR3 has 14 amino acids. This CDR3 reads CASSLGQLIGTQYF. The CDR3 nucleotides read TGTGCCAGCAGCTTAGGACAGCTCATCGGGACCCAGTACTTC.

This clonotype was seen many times. CDR3 sequence: CASSLMGRGNTEAFF. CDR3 bases: TGTGCCAGCAGCTTAATGGGTAGGGGGAACACTGAAGCTTTCTTT. The V gene is TRBV7-2, the J gene TRBJ1-1; maybe TRBD1 (5 bases). The length of the CDR3 is 15 residues. The ends were cut back, 2 bases at V and 1 base at J, with 11 bases in the middle. Germline V gives CDR1 SGHTA, CDR2 FQGNSA.

With respect to this clonotype: Relative to the germline gene, one junction end is altered; a read error may explain this. The chain combines TRBV7-2 with TRBJ1-4; D gene ambiguous. This CDR3 comprises 15 residues. Per the germline V gene, CDR1 is SGHTA and CDR2 is FQGNSA. The CDR3 coding sequence is TGCGCCAGCAGCCGTGGCAGATCAACTAATGAAAAACTGTTTTTT. Its translation: CASSRGRSTNEKLFF.